A selection of T cell receptor beta chains follows, all from one sample in a study of blood T cell repertoires in COVID-19. Data came from immunoSEQ multiplex PCR; TCRdb stores just in-frame clones and leaves some out. The sample has some 110,000 clones, 76% seen once. The material sequenced was peripheral blood. The receptors stem from an elderly man with COVID-19, enrolled during active disease. The CDR3 runs from the conserved cysteine through the conserved F or W. Each record gives: clone size, V gene, D gene, J gene, CDR3 DNA, CDR3 protein. The D gene is left open where the match is weak. Some rows have no size entry. The others give once, few or many, or a class for an expanded clone.

>few|TRBV5-1|TRBD1|TRBJ2-1
TGCGCCAGCAGCTTGAGACAGGGGGGCTACAATGAGCAGTTCTTC
CASSLRQGGYNEQFF
>few|TRBV5-1|-|TRBJ1-2
TGCGCCAGCAGGCTCAACAATGCCCTCTATGGCTACACCTTC
CASRLNNALYGYTF
>-|TRBV5-1|TRBD1|TRBJ2-2
TGCGCCAGCAGCTTGCCAAACAGGGGCGCGAACACCGGGGAGCTGTTTTTT
CASSLPNRGANTGELFF
>-|TRBV6-5|-|TRBJ2-7
TGTGCCAGCAGTTACTCCTCGACTACCCCCTACGAGCAGTACTTC
CASSYSSTTPYEQYF
>-|TRBV3-1/TRBV3-2|TRBD1|TRBJ1-4
TGTGCCAGCACAACAGGGGCGAATGAAAAACTGTTTTTT
CASTTGANEKLFF
>-|TRBV27|TRBD2|TRBJ2-7
TGTGCCAGCAGGATTACTAGCGGGACAACCTACGAGCAGTACTTC
CASRITSGTTYEQYF
>-|TRBV5-1|TRBD2|TRBJ2-7
TGCGCCAGCTCCCTTACTAGCGCAAACTACGAGCAGTACTTC
CASSLTSANYEQYF
>-|TRBV19|-|TRBJ1-6
TGTGCCAGTAGTATATCCTGGGACATCGAGTGGAATTCACCCCTCCACTTT
CASSISWDIEWNSPLHF
>-|TRBV7-2|TRBD1|TRBJ1-2
TGTGCCAGCAGCTTGACAGGGGGAGGTGGCTACACCTTC
CASSLTGGGGYTF
>-|TRBV30|-|TRBJ2-7
TGTGCCTGGAGTGATCGGGCCTACGAGCAGTACTTC
CAWSDRAYEQYF
>-|TRBV9|-|TRBJ1-2
TGTGCCAGCAGCGTCAGCAGCCTCGGAGATGGCTACACCTTC
CASSVSSLGDGYTF
>-|TRBV2|TRBD2|TRBJ2-2
TGTGCCAGCAGTGAAGGGACTAGCGGGAGCGGTACCGGGGAGCTGTTTTTT
CASSEGTSGSGTGELFF
>few|TRBV28|TRBD1|TRBJ2-7
TGTGCCAGCAGTTTAGGGGGGACAGGGGCTTTCGAGCAGTACTTC
CASSLGGTGAFEQYF
>-|TRBV5-5|-|TRBJ2-7
TGTGCCAGCAGCACGAATCAGGGGTCGCAGTACTTC
CASSTNQGSQYF
>-|TRBV27|-|TRBJ1-1
TGTGCCAGCAGTTTTACAGGGACGAACACTGAAGCTTTCTTT
CASSFTGTNTEAFF
>-|TRBV2|TRBD1|TRBJ1-5
TGTGCCAGCAGCGAGAACCGGGACAGGGACCTGTGGGGCAATCAGCCCCAGCATTTT
CASSENRDRDLWGNQPQHF
>-|TRBV5-1|TRBD1|TRBJ2-3
TGCGCCAGCAGCTTCACAGGGGCGCCAGATACGCAGTATTTT
CASSFTGAPDTQYF
>-|TRBV10-3|-|TRBJ1-4
TGTGCCATCAGTGGTGGCCTTGGACAGTCAGCAACTAATGAAAAACTGTTTTTT
CAISGGLGQSATNEKLFF
>-|TRBV11-2|TRBD2|TRBJ2-7
TGTGCCAGCAGCTCTCTGACTAGCTTTAACGAGCAGTACTTC
CASSSLTSFNEQYF
>-|TRBV28|TRBD1|TRBJ1-3
TGTGCCAGCAATACAGGGGTTGGAAACACCATATATTTT
CASNTGVGNTIYF
>-|TRBV27|-|TRBJ1-1
TGTGCCAGCAGTTTAAGGGGATTCACTGAAGCTTTCTTT
CASSLRGFTEAFF
>once|TRBV19|TRBD2|TRBJ2-7
TGTGCCAGTAGTCCCCATCCCGGGCTAGCGGGAGATGCCAACGAGCAGTACTTC
CASSPHPGLAGDANEQYF
>once|TRBV6-1|-|TRBJ1-3
TGTGCCAGCAGTGAAGGGTCCGGACTTGGAAACACCATATATTTT
CASSEGSGLGNTIYF
>-|TRBV5-6|-|TRBJ2-2
TGTGCCAGCAGCTTGCGGGTGGCCGGGGAGCTGTTTTTT
CASSLRVAGELFF
>-|TRBV6-4|-|TRBJ1-5
TGTGCCAGCCCCTCCCCCCAAACTATCACGGCGATTTCTAATCAGCCCCAGCATTTT
CASPSPQTITAISNQPQHF